The rows below give T cell receptor beta chains drawn from one sample of a study of blood T cell repertoires in COVID-19. Generated by immunoSEQ multiplex PCR, the TCRdb table keeps only in-frame clones and is missing some. The table lists about 250,000 clones, about 90% of them singletons. Sequencing input: peripheral blood. These TCRs come from a young man with COVID-19, enrolled during active disease. CDR3s include the opening cysteine and the closing phenylalanine or tryptophan. A D gene is named only where the DNA matches it firmly. Clone size is stated in some rows and not others, as once, few, many or a class when expanded.

>-|TRBD1|TRBV24-1|15|TRBJ2-3
TGTGCCACCAGCCCCGGGACAGGGGCGGGAGATACGCAGTATTTT
CATSPGTGAGDTQYF
>-|-|TRBV19|17|TRBJ1-1
TGTGCCAGTAGCCATCCTCGGGGTAGCATCATGAACACTGAAGCTTTCTTT
CASSHPRGSIMNTEAFF
>-|TRBD2|TRBV5-4|17|TRBJ2-6
TGTGCCAGCAGCTCAAGACTAGCGGGGGTTGGGGCCAACGTCCTGACTTTC
CASSSRLAGVGANVLTF
>-|TRBD1|TRBV7-2|13|TRBJ1-1
TGTGCCAGCAGGTTGACAGGGATTGCTGAAGCTTTCTTT
CASRLTGIAEAFF
>-|-|TRBV7-9|12|TRBJ1-2
TGTGCCAGCAGCGCCGGGAGGGGTGGCTACACCTTC
CASSAGRGGYTF
>-|-|TRBV7-6|16|TRBJ2-7
TGTGCCAGCAGCCCCGGCAGGGTATATCGGCCCTACGAGCAGTACTTC
CASSPGRVYRPYEQYF
>-|-|TRBV4-1|14|TRBJ1-4
TGCGCCAGCAGCCGTGCAGCAACTAATGAAAAACTGTTTTTT
CASSRAATNEKLFF
>-|-|TRBV5-1|13|TRBJ1-2
TGCGCCAGCAGCTCATCAGGGGTCTATGGCTACACCTTC
CASSSSGVYGYTF
>-|TRBD2|TRBV7-6|16|TRBJ2-5
TGTGCCAGCAGCCCCCAGACTAGCGGGGGCTCAGAGACCCAGTACTTC
CASSPQTSGGSETQYF
>-|-|TRBV7-6|15|TRBJ1-4
TGTGCCAGCAGCTTATTGGGGGCTGCTAATGAAAAACTGTTTTTT
CASSLLGAANEKLFF
>-|-|TRBV7-3|14|TRBJ1-1
TGTGCCAGCAGCTTATCTGGGAGGAACACTGAAGCTTTCTTT
CASSLSGRNTEAFF
>-|TRBD1|TRBV6-5|12|TRBJ1-1
TGTGCCAGCAGCTACAGGGGCCCCGAAGCTTTCTTT
CASSYRGPEAFF
>once|TRBD2|TRBV13|13|TRBJ2-5
TGTGCCAGCAGCTCTAGCGGGGGTGAGACCCAGTACTTC
CASSSSGGETQYF
>-|TRBD1|TRBV2|14|TRBJ1-2
TGTGCCAGCAGTGATCCAGGGGGTGGGTTTGGCTACACCTTC
CASSDPGGGFGYTF
>-|TRBD1|TRBV9|16|TRBJ2-2
TGTGCCAGCAGCGTAGGCGGACAGGGGAACACCGGGGAGCTGTTTTTT
CASSVGGQGNTGELFF
>-|-|TRBV27|15|TRBJ1-2
TGTGCCAGCAGTTTGGTGGCAGGGTCAGGCTATGGCTACACCTTC
CASSLVAGSGYGYTF
>-|TRBD2|TRBV19|14|TRBJ2-5
TGTGCCAGTAGTACCAGCGGGAGGGGGGAGACCCAGTACTTC
CASSTSGRGETQYF
>once|-|TRBV5-6|15|TRBJ1-5
TGTGCCAGCAGCATCCAGGGGTTTTATAGTCAGCCCCAGCATTTT
CASSIQGFYSQPQHF
>-|TRBD1|TRBV30|15|TRBJ1-1
TGTGCCTGGAGTTTCACGGGACAGCTGAACACTGAAGCTTTCTTT
CAWSFTGQLNTEAFF
>-|-|TRBV21-1|11|TRBJ1-6
TGTGCCAGCAGCATTCATCCACCCCTCCACTTT
CASSIHPPLHF
>-|-|TRBV5-4|15|TRBJ1-6
TGTGCCAGCAGCTTGTTGGCGGAACATAATTCACCCCTCCACTTT
CASSLLAEHNSPLHF
>-|-|TRBV6-5|13|TRBJ1-1
TGTGCCAGCCGTTTATATAGAGAGACTGAAGCTTTCTTT
CASRLYRETEAFF
>-|TRBD1|TRBV6-5|16|TRBJ2-3
TGTGCCAGCAGTTACCTGGGGGACAGTAGCACAGATACGCAGTATTTT
CASSYLGDSSTDTQYF
>-|TRBD2|TRBV6-2/TRBV6-3|15|TRBJ2-1
TGTGCCAGCAGCCTACTAGCGGGGGGGCGTTATGAGCAGTTCTTC
CASSLLAGGRYEQFF
>few|TRBD1|TRBV18|12|TRBJ2-7
TGTGCCAGCGCCGACAGGGTCTACGAGCAGTACTTC
CASADRVYEQYF
>few|-|TRBV2|13|TRBJ1-2
TGTGCCAGCCGCCCCCAGGGCAACTATGGCTACACCTTC
CASRPQGNYGYTF